Listed here is a single T cell receptor (beta chain). Antigen unknown. This sample is drawn from a study of shared clonotypes between healthy human individuals. Whole-study findings and limits: A generally larger estimated richness was seen in naive subsets than in memory subsets. The rarefaction results pointed to incomplete sorted-subset sequencing despite large depth.

Memory CD4+ cells were the fraction left after CD45RA+ naive selection. Profiling relied on immunoSEQ multiplex PCR, and the TCRdb table lists in-frame clones only, not all of them. The sample has 2.3 million or so clones; more than 80% are singletons. Trimming took off 5 bases at V and 4 bases at J, with 15 bases between the two ends. In germline, CDR1 is SGHRS, CDR2 YFSETQ. This CDR3 region has 14 residues. Input material: naive CD4+ T cells from PBMCs. Regarding subset: CD45RA+ positively selected. This TCR was sampled from a man aged 18 to 29 in good health. Some clones in this sample may be carry-over from other donors' samples. The rearrangement joins TRBV5-1 to TRBJ1-2, with a tentative D call TRBD1 (5 bases). The CDR3: CASRAGPLGYGYTF. The CDR3 nucleotides read TGCGCCAGCAGGGCGGGACCGCTTGGCTATGGCTACACCTTC.